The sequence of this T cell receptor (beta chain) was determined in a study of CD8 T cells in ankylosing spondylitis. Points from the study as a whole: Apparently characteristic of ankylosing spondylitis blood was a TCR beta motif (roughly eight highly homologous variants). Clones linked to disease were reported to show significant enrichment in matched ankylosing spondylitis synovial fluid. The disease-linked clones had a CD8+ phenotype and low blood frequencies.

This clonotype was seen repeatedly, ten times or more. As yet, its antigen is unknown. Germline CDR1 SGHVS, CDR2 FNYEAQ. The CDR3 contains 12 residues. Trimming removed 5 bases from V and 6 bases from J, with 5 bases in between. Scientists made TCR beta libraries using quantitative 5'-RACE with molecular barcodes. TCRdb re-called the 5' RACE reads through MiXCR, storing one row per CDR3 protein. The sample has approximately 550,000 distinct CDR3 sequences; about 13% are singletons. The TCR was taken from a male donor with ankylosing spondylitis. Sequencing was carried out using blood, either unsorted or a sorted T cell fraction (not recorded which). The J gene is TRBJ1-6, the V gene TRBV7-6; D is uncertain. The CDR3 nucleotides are TGTGCCAGCAGCATGGCTAATTCACCCCTCCACTTT. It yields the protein CASSMANSPLHF.